This TCR beta chain was identified in a study of blood T cell repertoires in COVID-19. How the authors handled the data: Reference gene primer amplification in the assay estimated nucleated cell counts. Produced via immunoSEQ multiplex PCR; TCRdb's table is partial and in-frame only. V and J calls and clone size are those listed in that table; D and trimming were worked out from the DNA. Altogether under 350,000 clones are present, around 88% being singletons, with the ten largest covering about 4.6%. The CDR3 totals 13 residues. Germline CDR1 reads SQVTM; CDR2 reads ANQGSEA. The J segment lost 8 bases and the V segment lost 6 bases, leaving 12 bases of the junction unmatched.

The J gene is TRBJ1-2, the V gene TRBV29-1, with TRBD1 identical over 7 bases. The sequenced sample consisted of peripheral blood. This TCR was recovered from a man aged 40-55 years with acute or convalescent COVID-19. The CDR3 sequence is CSVERGRVEGYTF. Here the CDR3 DNA reads TGCAGCGTAGAGAGGGGGCGGGTAGAAGGCTACACCTTC.